Here is one T cell receptor beta chain with its context. What it binds is not known. V lost 4 bases and J 7 bases, leaving 17 bases between the germline ends. This CDR3 comprises 15 residues. CDR1 is SEHNR, CDR2 FQNEAQ, per germline (reference sequence). This entry comes from a study of T cell responses to AZD1222 COVID-19 vaccine. Study-wide points: Repertoire sampling happened only post peak T cell response.

TCRdb keeps only in-frame clones here, not all; method: immunoSEQ multiplex PCR. This sample yields about 190,000 clones, of which more than 75% are seen a single time; 0.99% belongs to the top ten. The clonotype comes from an adult in good health. Sequenced material: peripheral blood, taken on day 0 of AZD1222 vaccination. This chain joins TRBV7-9 and TRBJ1-5; a weak D match, TRBD1 (5 bases). CDR3 sequence (DNA): TGTGCCAGCAGCTCCGACCGGGCCCAGGGACAGCCCCAGCATTTT. Its protein product is CASSSDRAQGQPQHF.